This entry lists 23 T cell receptor beta chains sequenced from one sample in a study of T cells in tuberculosis. After thawing and overnight rest, PBMC were stained with GMM-loaded CD1B tetramer, viability dye and anti-CD3 for sorting. C32 glucose monomycolate from Rhodococcus equi was loaded onto the CD1B tetramers. Only in-frame clones appear in the TCRdb table, and some are missing; sequencing was by immunoSEQ multiplex PCR. The sample contains 55,000 to 65,000 clones, around 81% of which appear only once. Sequenced input: CD1b-GMM tetramer-negative cells sorted from PBMCs. The receptors originated from an adult woman with latent tuberculosis.

This chain connects TRBV7-2 to TRBJ2-2; 9 bases are a match to TRBD1. CDR3 size: 17 residues. V was pared by 3 bases and J by 5 bases, with 10 bases of the junction left unmatched. CDR1 SGHTA and CDR2 FQGNSA come from the germline V gene. CDR3 residues: CASSFMAGTGRTGELFF. In DNA, the CDR3 is TGTGCCAGCAGCTTCATGGCCGGGACAGGGAGGACCGGGGAGCTGTTTTTT.

The CDR3, as DNA: TGTGCCAGCAGCTCCCGGGGACAGGCCTACGAGCAGTACTTC. Amino acid sequence: CASSSRGQAYEQYF. V gene TRBV7-2 combines with J gene TRBJ2-7, with TRBD1 matching over 8 bases. With V trimmed by 4 bases and J by 2 bases, 4 bases remained unmatched. The CDR3 totals 14 residues. In germline, CDR1 is SGHTA, CDR2 FQGNSA. The full variable domain, completed using reference TRBV7-2 and TRBJ2-7, is GAGVSQSPSNKVTEKGKDVELRCDPISGHTALYWYRQSLGQGLEFLIYFQGNSAPDKSGLPSDRFSAERTGGSVSTLTIQRTQQEDSAVYLCASSSRGQAYEQYFGPGTRLTVT.

The chain recombines TRBV6-1 with TRBJ1-5, with D tentatively TRBD1 (5 bases). From germline, CDR1 is MNHNS and CDR2 SASEGT. The CDR3 covers 14 residues. The V end was cut by 4 bases, the J end by 3 bases, with 10 bases between. DNA of the CDR3: TGTGCCAGCAGTGGAGACAGCTACAATCAGCCCCAGCATTTT. It translates to CASSGDSYNQPQHF.

The genes are TRBV4-2 and TRBJ2-7; 7 nucleotides agree with TRBD2. CDR3 length: 15 residues. Germline values: CDR1 LGHNA, CDR2 YNFKEQ. Trimming removed 0 bases from V and 1 base from J; junction bases left unmatched: 3. The CDR3 DNA sequence: TGTGCCAGCAGCCAAGATACGGGGGGATCCTACGAGCAGTACTTC. Translation gives CASSQDTGGSYEQYF.

This clone was detected once. The chain uses TRBV6-5 and TRBJ2-7; TRBD1 aligns across 7 bases. Germline CDR1 is MNHEY and CDR2 is SVGAGI. V dropped 6 bases and J dropped 3; count of bases not matched to a gene: 11. The CDR3 covers 15 residues. The DNA of the CDR3 is TGTGCCAGCAGCCTTGGACAGGCGATACTCTACGAGCAGTACTTC. Translating gives CASSLGQAILYEQYF.

The chain links TRBV2 to TRBJ1-2; no reliable D call. The CDR3 has 13 residues. Trimming took off 7 bases at V and 4 bases at J, with 13 bases between the two ends. Per germline, CDR1 SNHLY and CDR2 FYNNEI. The CDR3 protein is CASMGRNSYGYTF. In DNA, the CDR3 is TGTGCCAGCATGGGCCGGAACTCCTATGGCTACACCTTC. Full variable domain (rest looked up from reference TRBV2 and TRBJ1-2): EPEVTQTPSHQVTQMGQEVILRCVPISNHLYFYWYRQILGQKVEFLVSFYNNEISEKSEIFDDQFSVERPDGSNFTLKIRSTKLEDSAMYFCASMGRNSYGYTFGSGTRLTVV.

The rearrangement uses TRBV11-2 and TRBJ2-7; D unresolved. Germline V lookup: CDR1 SGHAT, CDR2 FQNNGV. V lost 1 base, J lost 3 bases, and 13 bases lay in between. This CDR3 spans 15 amino acids. The CDR3 region has the DNA TGTGCCAGCAGCTTAGTAAAGAGACGAGGCTACGAGCAGTACTTC. Its translation: CASSLVKRRGYEQYF.

The rearrangement links TRBV30 to TRBJ1-5; the D is unclear. Trimming removed 4 bases at V and 0 bases at J, with 10 bases between. Germline V gives CDR1 GTSNPN, CDR2 SVGIG (reference sequence). The CDR3 runs 14 residues. The CDR3: CAWNAHSSNQPQHF. CDR3 in DNA: TGTGCCTGGAACGCTCACAGTAGCAATCAGCCCCAGCATTTT.

The table lists this clone with a few counts. This chain links TRBV11-3 with TRBJ2-3; possible D gene TRBD2, 6 bases. Germline CDR1 reads SGHNT; CDR2 reads YENEEA. The CDR3 has 14 residues. Trimming left V 5 bases short and J 1 base short, with 10 bases between. CDR3 sequence reads: CASSPTGGTDTQYF. CDR3 DNA: TGTGCCAGCAGCCCGACGGGGGGCACAGATACGCAGTATTTT.

The chain couples TRBV27 to TRBJ2-1; the D gene is possibly TRBD1 (6 bases). V shed 6 bases and J shed 4 bases, with 19 bases lying between them. Germline V gene sequence: CDR1 MNHEY, CDR2 SMNVEV (reference sequence). This CDR3 has 16 amino acids. Written as DNA, the CDR3 is TGTGCCAGCAGAACCGACAGGCTCGGCTCGTACAATGAGCAGTTCTTC. Amino acids: CASRTDRLGSYNEQFF.

The genes are TRBV27 and TRBJ1-5, with TRBD1 matching 10 bases. The CDR3 has 22 residues. Germline loops: CDR1 MNHEY, CDR2 SMNVEV (reference sequence). V was clipped by 5 bases and J by 0 bases; unmatched bases: 22. CDR3 nucleotides: TGTGCCAGCAGTCCACGGACAGGGGGAACCGGACGGGGGGGGCATAGCAATCAGCCCCAGCATTTT. Amino acids: CASSPRTGGTGRGGHSNQPQHF.

This chain connects TRBV19 to TRBJ2-5, with D uncertain. TRBJ2-7 explains the end of the DNA better; the J call may be wrong. Per germline, CDR1 LNHDA and CDR2 SQIVND (reference sequence). The CDR3 runs 14 residues. The CDR3 reads CASSNTGLGYEQYF. CDR3 sequence (DNA): TGTGCCAGTAGTAACACTGGCCTCGGGTACGAGCAGTACTTC.

In this sample, this clone turned up a few times. The chain carries TRBV19 and TRBJ1-3; 9 bases line up with TRBD1. Germline values: CDR1 LNHDA, CDR2 SQIVND (reference sequence). The CDR3 has 16 amino acids. The J segment lost 4 bases and the V segment lost 6 bases, leaving 10 bases of the junction unmatched. The CDR3 loop is CASRETGGRLGNTIYF. CDR3 nucleotide sequence: TGTGCCAGTAGAGAGACAGGGGGTCGACTGGGAAACACCATATATTTT. Filled out from reference TRBV19 and TRBJ1-3, the complete variable domain reads DGGITQSPKYLFRKEGQNVTLSCEQNLNHDAMYWYRQDPGQGLRLIYYSQIVNDFQKGDIAEGYSVSREKKESFPLTVTSAQKNPTAFYLCASRETGGRLGNTIYFGEGSWLTVV.

This chain uses TRBV6-1 with TRBJ2-7, with TRBD1 as a possible D gene (5 bases). V lost 8 bases, J lost 4 bases, and 15 bases lay in between. CDR3 length equals 13 residues. Looked up from germline, CDR1 is MNHNS and CDR2 is SASEGT. As DNA, the CDR3 is TGTGCCAGCTCCGGGCAGGGTCCTTACGAGCAGTACTTC. This codes for CASSGQGPYEQYF.

Only a few counts were recorded for this clone. The V call is TRBV18, the J call TRBJ2-3; tentatively, D is TRBD2 (6 bases). V was shortened by 4 bases and J by 1 base, with 6 bases between the two germline ends. The CDR3 sequence is 13 residues long. Germline V gene sequence: CDR1 KGHSH, CDR2 LQKENI. The CDR3 sequence: CASSRRGTDTQYF. The DNA for the CDR3 is TGTGCCAGCTCACGGAGGGGCACAGATACGCAGTATTTT.

V and J are TRBV18 and TRBJ2-5; 11 bases align to TRBD2. CDR1 and CDR2 (germline): KGHSH, LQKENI. V gave up 0 bases and J gave up 2 bases; unmatched junction bases: 2. The CDR3 covers 16 residues. As DNA, the CDR3 is TGTGCCAGCTCACCACCGACTAGCGGGGCGCAAGAGACCCAGTACTTC. This encodes CASSPPTSGAQETQYF.

This clone appeared a few times. One end of the junction varies from germline; a read error may be responsible. The chain links TRBV7-2 to TRBJ2-7, with TRBD1 matching 7 bases. This CDR3 has 15 amino acids. The V gene's germline CDR1 is SGHTA and CDR2 FQGNSA. The CDR3 is CASSLEGQDSFEQYF. For the CDR3, the DNA is TGTGCCAGCAGCTTAGAAGGACAGGATTCCTTCGAGCAGTACTTC.

The chain employs TRBV6-1 and TRBJ1-1, with D possibly being TRBD1 (5 bases). V dropped 7 bases and J dropped 1 base, with 16 bases sitting between them. Germline CDR1 MNHNS, CDR2 SASEGT. The CDR3 extends over 15 amino acids. As DNA, the CDR3 is TGTGCCAGCAACGAAGGGTCGGGGGGGAACACTGAAGCTTTCTTT. It encodes CASNEGSGGNTEAFF.

This chain connects TRBV27 to TRBJ2-7, with a tentative D call TRBD1 (6 bases). This CDR3 region has 13 residues. Trimming took 7 bases from V and 4 from J, leaving 14 bases between them. Per the germline V gene, CDR1 is MNHEY and CDR2 is SMNVEV (reference sequence). The DNA for the CDR3 is TGTGCCAGCAAACCGGGACACCTATACGAGCAGTACTTC. It translates to CASKPGHLYEQYF.

V usage is TRBV7-2 and J usage is TRBJ2-7; D may be TRBD1 (5 bases). V was clipped by 1 base and J by 4 bases, with 11 bases between them. The CDR3 has 14 amino acids. Germline V gene lookup returns CDR1 SGHTA and CDR2 FQGNSA. As DNA, the CDR3 is TGTGCCAGCAGCTTAGGGGCAGGGTGGTACGAGCAGTACTTC. Residues: CASSLGAGWYEQYF.

The V gene is TRBV5-1, the J gene TRBJ2-3, with TRBD2 matching 12 bases. Trimming took 0 bases from V and 0 from J; bases not matched to a gene: 8. The V gene's germline CDR1 is SGHRS and CDR2 YFSETQ. The length of the CDR3 is 19 residues. The CDR3 sequence: CASSLASGGVSSSTDTQYF. CDR3 coding DNA: TGCGCCAGCAGCTTGGCTAGCGGGGGGGTGTCTTCTAGCACAGATACGCAGTATTTT.

This sequence joins TRBV11-3 and TRBJ2-7; D call uncertain. Germline V gene data show CDR1 as SGHNT and CDR2 as YENEEA. The CDR3 extends over 16 amino acids. V was pared by 4 bases and J by 3 bases, with 19 bases between. The CDR3: CASSSPGRQKSYEQYF. The CDR3 DNA sequence: TGTGCCAGCAGCTCGCCAGGCCGCCAGAAGAGCTACGAGCAGTACTTC.

The V gene is TRBV25-1, the J gene TRBJ1-2, with TRBD1 identical over 11 bases. In germline, CDR1 is MGHDK, CDR2 SYGVNS. The CDR3 covers 14 residues. The junction had 6 bases not matched to a gene; V was cut back by 4 bases and J by 8 bases. The CDR3 DNA sequence: TGTGCCAGCAGTGGGACAGGGGGCGCGAGCGGCTACACCTTC. The encoded protein is CASSGTGGASGYTF.